The T cell receptor (beta chain) described here comes from a study of cytomegalovirus exposure and HLA in healthy donors. Study-level results: Immune exposure information comprised only CMV serostatus. Equally common other TCR beta chains were less clonally expanded than HLA-associated ones, a later analysis found. Highest at DRB1 and lowest at HLA-C, TCR association rates differed among HLA loci in a later analysis.

About this clone itself: As yet, its antigen is unknown.

A multiplex PCR was run with 60 Vbeta primers and 13 Jbeta primers. The repertoire was sequenced with immunoSEQ multiplex PCR; TCRdb's copy has only in-frame clones and lacks some. The sample contains 99,000 or so clones, about 80% of which appear only once. This CDR3 contains 15 residues. Germline values: CDR1 SGHAT, CDR2 FQNNGV. V lost 5 bases to trimming and J lost 4 bases, with 15 bases between them. The TCR comes from a young woman in good health and CMV-seropositive. The rearrangement uses TRBV11-2 and TRBJ2-1, with a possible D match to TRBD2 (5 bases). Input material: PBMCs. The CDR3 coding sequence is TGTGCCAGCAGCGACATTAGCGTTGAATACAATGAGCAGTTCTTC. Translating gives CASSDISVEYNEQFF.